This entry describes one T cell receptor (beta chain). V dropped 5 bases and J dropped 5; count of bases not matched to a gene: 10. This CDR3 comprises 16 residues. The germline V gene has CDR1 SGHRS and CDR2 YFSETQ. The source of the sample is a study of shared clonotypes between healthy human individuals. The data were produced by immunoSEQ multiplex PCR, yet TCRdb's version contains in-frame clones alone and is incomplete. The sample has roughly 2.2 million clones, roughly 90% seen once. Sequencing was carried out using naive CD4+ T cells from PBMCs. Regarding subset: CD45RA+ positively selected. The receptor's source is a man aged 18 to 29 in good health. Some clones in this sample may be carry-over from other donors' samples. The chain couples TRBV5-1 to TRBJ2-2; 9 bases map to TRBD2. CDR3 sequence reads: CASREAGLAGTGELFF. The CDR3 DNA sequence: TGCGCCAGCAGGGAGGCGGGCCTAGCGGGAACCGGGGAGCTGTTTTTT.